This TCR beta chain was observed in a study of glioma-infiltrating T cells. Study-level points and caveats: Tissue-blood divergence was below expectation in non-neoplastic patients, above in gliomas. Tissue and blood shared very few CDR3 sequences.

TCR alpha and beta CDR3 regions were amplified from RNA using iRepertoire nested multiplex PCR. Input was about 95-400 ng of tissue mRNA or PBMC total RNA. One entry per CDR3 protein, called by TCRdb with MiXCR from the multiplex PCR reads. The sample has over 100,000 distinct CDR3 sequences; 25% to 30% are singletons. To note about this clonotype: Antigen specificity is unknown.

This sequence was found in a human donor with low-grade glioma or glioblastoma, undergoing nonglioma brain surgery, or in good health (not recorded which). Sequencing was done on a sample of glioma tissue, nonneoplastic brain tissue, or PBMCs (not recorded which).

The CDR3 spells CASSLSGTVSGNTIYF. The CDR3 DNA is TGTGCCAGCAGTTTATCCGGGACAGTCTCTGGAAACACCATATATTTT. V gene TRBV12-3 or TRBV12-4 combines with J gene TRBJ1-3; 7 bases fit TRBD1. V was clipped by 2 bases and J by 0 bases; unmatched bases: 4. CDR3 size: 16 residues.